A single sample is the source of the 23 T cell receptor beta chains below, sequenced in a study of regulatory T cells in long-lasting Graves disease. For TCR beta, libraries came from iRepertoire HTBI primers and Arm-PCR of CDR3 regions. TCRdb recomputed calls from the multiplex PCR reads with MiXCR, one row per CDR3 protein. The sample shows around 230,000 distinct CDR3 sequences, 15% to 20% of them seen only once. As for time point: newly diagnosed GD, antithyroid drugs for less than 3 months. The TCR library was prepared using RNA isolated from PBMCs. Sequencing used peripheral blood mononuclear cells (PBMCs), obtained at new diagnosis, from a patient treated with antithyroid drugs. The receptors here all came from a female donor with Graves disease.

This clonotype has a count of ten or more. The rearrangement uses TRBV13 and TRBJ1-4; no definite D call. Germline assignment: CDR1 PRHDT and CDR2 FYEKMQ (reference sequence). Trimming stripped 4 bases from V and 4 bases from J, with 13 bases between. The CDR3 contains 15 residues. This CDR3 is CASSSRGRINEKLFF. The CDR3 DNA reads as TGTGCCAGCAGCTCCCGAGGGCGTATTAATGAAAAACTGTTTTTT.

This clonotype has a count of ten or more. J is TRBJ1-2 and V is TRBV6-2 or TRBV6-3, with a possible D match to TRBD1 (5 bases). The CDR3 is 13 amino acids. Germline CDR1 reads MNHEY; CDR2 reads SVGEGT. Trimming removed 2 bases from V and 8 bases from J, with 12 bases in between. The CDR3 sequence is CASSYGTVIGYTF. The CDR3 DNA sequence: TGTGCCAGCAGTTACGGGACGGTTATAGGCTACACCTTC.

This clonotype was seen ten or more times. CDR3 coding DNA: TGTGCCAGCAGCTTGGAAGGCAGTTCTAACTATGGCTACACCTTC. Translated: CASSLEGSSNYGYTF. V and J are TRBV5-8 and TRBJ1-2, with unresolved D. V lost 0 bases to trimming and J lost 0 bases, with 9 bases between them. There are 15 residues in the CDR3. Germline assignment: CDR1 SGHTS and CDR2 YDEGEE.

This clonotype came up many times. The chain recombines TRBV24-1 with TRBJ1-1; 9 bases agree with TRBD1. CDR3 length: 15 residues. With V trimmed by 5 bases and J by 3 bases, 6 bases remained unmatched. Germline assignment: CDR1 KGHDR and CDR2 SFDVKD. CDR3 residues: CATSVGTGKDTEAFF. CDR3 DNA sequence: TGTGCCACCAGTGTGGGGACAGGGAAGGACACTGAAGCTTTCTTT.

The genes are TRBV3-1 and TRBJ2-3; no firm D call. The CDR3 consists of 13 residues. The V gene's germline CDR1 is LGHDT and CDR2 YNNKEL (reference sequence). V dropped 0 bases and J dropped 8 bases, with 9 bases sitting between them. The CDR3 protein is CASSQDRRGTQYF. The CDR3 nucleotides are TGTGCCAGCAGCCAAGATCGTCGAGGTACGCAGTATTTT.

The chain carries TRBV19 and TRBJ2-3, with 13 bases matching TRBD2. Trimming removed 5 bases from V and 8 bases from J; junction bases left unmatched: 10. Germline CDR1 is LNHDA and CDR2 is SQIVND (reference sequence). The CDR3 spans 16 residues. The CDR3 is CASSVTSGRTGPTQYF. In DNA, the CDR3 is TGTGCCAGTAGTGTGACTAGCGGGAGGACCGGGCCTACGCAGTATTTT.

This clonotype was seen at least ten times. The J gene is TRBJ1-4, the V gene TRBV20-1; TRBD1 matches 11 bases. The CDR3 is 13 residues long. Germline V gives CDR1 DFQATT, CDR2 SNEGSKA (reference sequence). V shed 5 bases and J 8 bases; nucleotides not matched to a gene: 4. The DNA for the CDR3 is TGCAGTGCTTCGGACAGGGGGCGGGAAAAACTGTTTTTT. Protein product: CSASDRGREKLFF.

The rearrangement links TRBV12-3 or TRBV12-4 to TRBJ1-3, with TRBD1 matching over 8 bases. The junction had 1 base not matched to a gene; V was cut back by 2 bases and J by 1 base. This CDR3 is 15 amino acids long. In nucleotides, the CDR3 is TGTGCCAGCAGTTTAAGGACAGGGTCTGGAAACACCATATATTTT. Its protein product is CASSLRTGSGNTIYF.

This clonotype was found many times. This chain connects TRBV15 to TRBJ1-3; possible D gene TRBD1, 6 bases. The germline V gene encodes CDR1 LNHNV and CDR2 YYDKDF (reference sequence). CDR3 length: 16 amino acids. V was trimmed by 1 base and J by 0 bases, leaving 10 bases between them. The CDR3 region is CATSRAGHSSGNTIYF. The CDR3 bases are TGTGCCACCAGCAGAGCGGGACACTCCTCTGGAAACACCATATATTTT.

This clonotype was recorded many times. The genes are TRBV6-4 and TRBJ2-1; D may be TRBD2 (5 bases). The V gene lost 3 bases and the J gene lost 2 bases, with 5 bases spanning the gap. The CDR3 totals 13 residues. From germline, CDR1 is MRHNA and CDR2 SNTAGT. This CDR3 is CASSEGAYNEQFF. The CDR3 DNA reads TGTGCCAGCAGTGAGGGAGCCTACAATGAGCAGTTCTTC.

A few counts support this clonotype. V is TRBV6-2 or TRBV6-3 and J is TRBJ2-7; 14 positions agree with TRBD2. The CDR3 covers 18 residues. Germline-derived CDR1 and CDR2 are MNHEY and SVGEGT. With V trimmed by 5 bases and J by 2 bases, 11 bases remained unmatched. CDR3 protein: CASSAGTSGSHPAYEQYF. The CDR3 bases are TGTGCCAGCAGTGCCGGGACTAGCGGGAGTCATCCTGCCTACGAGCAGTACTTC.

The rearrangement joins TRBV19 to TRBJ2-7; 8 bases fit TRBD2. The CDR3 extends over 15 amino acids. Germline V lookup: CDR1 LNHDA, CDR2 SQIVND (reference sequence). J lost 6 bases, V lost 0 bases, and 7 bases had no gene match. This CDR3 is CASSIEGTRILEQYF. The CDR3 nucleotides are TGTGCCAGTAGTATAGAAGGGACTAGGATCCTCGAGCAGTACTTC.

In the case of this clonotype: With a much larger clone just one base away, this may be a read error. The chain links TRBV20-1 to TRBJ2-4; maybe TRBD1 (6 bases). This CDR3 is built from 11 residues. V lost 6 bases, J lost 13 bases, and 16 bases lay in between. The germline V gene has CDR1 DFQATT and CDR2 SNEGSKA (reference sequence). The CDR3 DNA reads as TGCAGTGCCCTGGACAGCTATGAGCAGTACTTC. It encodes CSALDSYEQYF.

The chain joins TRBV12-3 or TRBV12-4 to TRBJ2-1; no definite D call. Trimming took off 1 base at V and 2 bases at J, with 6 bases between the two ends. The CDR3 loop spans 14 amino acids. DNA for the CDR3: TGTGCCAGCAGTTTAGGTCTGACCTACAATGAGCAGTTCTTC. Its translation is CASSLGLTYNEQFF.

This clonotype showed up just a few times. This could be a read error, since a much larger clone is one nucleotide away. The rearrangement joins TRBV3-1 to TRBJ2-3, with D unresolved. Germline CDR1 and CDR2: LGHDT and YNNKEL (reference sequence). This CDR3 comprises 12 residues. The germline V and J ends were trimmed by 7 bases and 0 bases, with 5 bases remaining between them. CDR3 DNA sequence: TGTGCCAGCAACTACAGCACAGATACGCAGTATTTT. Its protein product is CASNYSTDTQYF.

At least ten counts were recorded for this clonotype. This chain joins TRBV6-1 and TRBJ1-1, with a possible D match to TRBD1 (6 bases). V was trimmed by 7 bases and J by 4 bases, leaving 13 bases between them. This CDR3 is built from 13 residues. From germline, CDR1 is MNHNS and CDR2 SASEGT. CDR3 sequence reads: CASNDRRSTEAFF. CDR3 coding DNA: TGTGCCAGCAATGACAGGCGGAGCACTGAAGCTTTCTTT.

This clonotype was observed a few times. The chain recombines TRBV13 with TRBJ1-2; perhaps TRBD1 as D (5 bases). The CDR3 sequence is 13 residues long. The V gene lost 4 bases and the J gene lost 8 bases, with 14 bases spanning the gap. Germline assignment: CDR1 PRHDT and CDR2 FYEKMQ (reference sequence). CDR3 protein: CASSSPRARGYTF. The CDR3 nucleotides read TGTGCCAGCAGCTCTCCCAGGGCGAGGGGCTACACCTTC.

Many counts were recorded for this clonotype. The chain is built from TRBV29-1 and TRBJ2-7; 10 bases agree with TRBD2. The CDR3 totals 16 residues. Germline V CDR1 and CDR2: SQVTM, ANQGSEA. V gave up 6 bases and J gave up 1 base; unmatched junction bases: 12. The CDR3 reads CSVCGSLAGVSYEQYF. The CDR3 bases are TGCAGCGTATGCGGATCGCTAGCGGGAGTATCCTACGAGCAGTACTTC.

This clonotype has a count of ten or more. The gene calls are TRBV29-1 and TRBJ2-3, with 7 bases identical to TRBD1. Germline trimming cut 7 bases from V and 1 base from J; bases unmatched to any gene: 11. The germline CDR1 and CDR2 sequences are SQVTM and ANQGSEA. CDR3 length: 15 residues. CDR3 bases: TGCAGCGCCAGAAGACAGGGTTCGGGCACAGATACGCAGTATTTT. This gives the protein CSARRQGSGTDTQYF.

This clonotype has a count of ten or more. V usage is TRBV11-2 and J usage is TRBJ2-3; D remains unclear. CDR1 and CDR2 (germline): SGHAT, FQNNGV. CDR3 length: 12 amino acids. V was cut by 5 bases and J by 0 bases, with 3 bases left in between. CDR3 in DNA: TGTGCCAGCAGCATCAGCACAGATACGCAGTATTTT. Its protein is CASSISTDTQYF.

This clonotype occurred a few times. This sequence joins TRBV12-3 or TRBV12-4 and TRBJ1-2; 7 nucleotides match TRBD1. V gave up 5 bases and J gave up 8 bases; unmatched junction bases: 8. There are 13 residues in the CDR3. The CDR3 protein is CASSRQGSRGYTF. DNA of the CDR3: TGTGCCAGCAGTCGACAGGGATCTCGCGGCTACACCTTC.

Ten or more counts support this clonotype. The chain couples TRBV6-1 to TRBJ2-2, with D possibly being TRBD1 (6 bases). Trimming shortened V by 5 bases and J by 9 bases, and 16 bases separated the two germline ends. CDR1 and CDR2 (germline): MNHNS, SASEGT. CDR3 length equals 14 residues. The CDR3 region is CASSRDNRDRELFF. CDR3 sequence (DNA): TGTGCCAGCAGTAGGGACAATCGGGATCGGGAGCTGTTTTTT.

Remarks on this clonotype: A single base is all that separates this from a far larger clone, so a read error is likely. The chain uses TRBV27 and TRBJ2-5, with 7 nucleotides matching TRBD1. The CDR3 is made up of 15 amino acids. Germline V gene data show CDR1 as MNHEY and CDR2 as SMNVEV (reference sequence). The J segment lost 3 bases and the V segment lost 6 bases, leaving 10 bases of the junction unmatched. CDR3 nucleotides: TGTGCCAGCAGGCGATACCAGGGGGTTAAAGAGACCCAGTACTTC. Residues: CASRRYQGVKETQYF.